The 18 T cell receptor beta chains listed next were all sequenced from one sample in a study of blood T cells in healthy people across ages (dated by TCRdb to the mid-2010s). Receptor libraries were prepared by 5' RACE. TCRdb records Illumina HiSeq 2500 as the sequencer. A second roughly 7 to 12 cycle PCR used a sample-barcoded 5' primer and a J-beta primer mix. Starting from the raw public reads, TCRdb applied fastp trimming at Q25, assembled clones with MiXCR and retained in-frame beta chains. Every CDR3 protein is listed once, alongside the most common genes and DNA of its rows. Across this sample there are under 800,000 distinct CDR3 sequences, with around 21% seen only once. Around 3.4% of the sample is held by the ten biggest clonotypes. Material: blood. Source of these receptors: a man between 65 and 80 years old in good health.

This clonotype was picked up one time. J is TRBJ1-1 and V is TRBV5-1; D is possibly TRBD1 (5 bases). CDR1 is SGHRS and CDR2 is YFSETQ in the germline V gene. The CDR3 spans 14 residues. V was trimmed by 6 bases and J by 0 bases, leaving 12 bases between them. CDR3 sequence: CASNFDRMNTEAFF. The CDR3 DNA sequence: TGCGCCAGCAACTTTGACAGAATGAACACTGAAGCTTTCTTT.

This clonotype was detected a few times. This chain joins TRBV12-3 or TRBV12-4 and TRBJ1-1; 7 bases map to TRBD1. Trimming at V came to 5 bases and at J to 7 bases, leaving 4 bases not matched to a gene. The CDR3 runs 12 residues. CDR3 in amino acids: CASSAQGIEAFF. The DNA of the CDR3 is TGTGCCAGCAGTGCACAGGGGATTGAAGCTTTCTTT.

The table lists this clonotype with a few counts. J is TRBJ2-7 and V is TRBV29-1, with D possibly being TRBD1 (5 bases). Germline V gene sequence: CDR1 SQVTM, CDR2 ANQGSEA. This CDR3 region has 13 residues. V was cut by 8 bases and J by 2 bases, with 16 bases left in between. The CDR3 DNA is TGCAGCTCAGTGAGCGACAGTACCTACGAGCAGTACTTC. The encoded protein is CSSVSDSTYEQYF.

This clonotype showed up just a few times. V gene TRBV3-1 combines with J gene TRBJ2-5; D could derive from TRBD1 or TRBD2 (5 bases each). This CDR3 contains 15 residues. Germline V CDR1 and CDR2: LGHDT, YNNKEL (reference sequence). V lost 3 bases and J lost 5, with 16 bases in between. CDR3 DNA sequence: TGTGCCAGCAGCCACACCGGGACGTCGGTCGAGACCCAGTACTTC. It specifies CASSHTGTSVETQYF.

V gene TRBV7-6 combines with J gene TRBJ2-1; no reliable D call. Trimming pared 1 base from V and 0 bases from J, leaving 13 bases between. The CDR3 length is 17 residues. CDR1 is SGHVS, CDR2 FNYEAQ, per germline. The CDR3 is CASSLDSVVSSYNEQFF. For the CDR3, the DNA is TGTGCCAGCAGCTTAGATTCGGTGGTGAGCTCCTACAATGAGCAGTTCTTC.

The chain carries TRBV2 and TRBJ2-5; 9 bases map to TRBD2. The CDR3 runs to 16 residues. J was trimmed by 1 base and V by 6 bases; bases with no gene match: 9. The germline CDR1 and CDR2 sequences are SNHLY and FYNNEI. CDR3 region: CASSLRSGRGQETQYF. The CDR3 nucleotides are TGTGCCAGCAGCCTCCGTAGCGGGAGAGGCCAAGAGACCCAGTACTTC.

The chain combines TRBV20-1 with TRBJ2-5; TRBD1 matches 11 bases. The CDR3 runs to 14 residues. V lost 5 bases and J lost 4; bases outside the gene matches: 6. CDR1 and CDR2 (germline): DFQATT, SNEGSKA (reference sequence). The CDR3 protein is CSAEEDRGLETQYF. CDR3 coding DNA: TGCAGTGCTGAGGAGGACAGGGGGCTAGAGACCCAGTACTTC.

The CDR3 protein is CASSTGTAFRDEQFF. Written as DNA, the CDR3 is TGTGCCAGCTCAACCGGGACGGCTTTTAGGGATGAGCAGTTCTTC. The V gene is TRBV18, the J gene TRBJ2-1; D is perhaps TRBD1 or TRBD2 (5 bases each). V lost 5 bases to trimming and J lost 8 bases, with 19 bases between them. This CDR3 contains 15 residues. Per the germline V gene, CDR1 is KGHSH and CDR2 is LQKENI.

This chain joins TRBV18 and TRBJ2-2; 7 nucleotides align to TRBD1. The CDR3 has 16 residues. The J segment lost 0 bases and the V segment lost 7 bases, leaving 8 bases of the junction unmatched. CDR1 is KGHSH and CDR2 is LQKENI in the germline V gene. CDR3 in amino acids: CASLGTGQTNTGELFF. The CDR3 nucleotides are TGTGCCAGCTTAGGAACGGGACAGACGAACACCGGGGAGCTGTTTTTT. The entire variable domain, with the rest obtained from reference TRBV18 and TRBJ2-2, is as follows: NAGVMQNPRHLVRRRGQEARLRCSPMKGHSHVYWYRQLPEEGLKFMVYLQKENIIDESGMPKERFSAEFPKEGPSILRIQQVVRGDSAAYFCASLGTGQTNTGELFFGEGSRLTVL.

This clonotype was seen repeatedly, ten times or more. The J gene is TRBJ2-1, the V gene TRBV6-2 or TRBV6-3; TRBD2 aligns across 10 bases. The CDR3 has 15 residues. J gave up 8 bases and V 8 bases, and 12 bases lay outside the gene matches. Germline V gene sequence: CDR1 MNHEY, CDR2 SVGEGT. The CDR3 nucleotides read TGTGCCAGCTCCCCTCTAGCGGGGGCCATCGATGAGCAGTTCTTC. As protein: CASSPLAGAIDEQFF.

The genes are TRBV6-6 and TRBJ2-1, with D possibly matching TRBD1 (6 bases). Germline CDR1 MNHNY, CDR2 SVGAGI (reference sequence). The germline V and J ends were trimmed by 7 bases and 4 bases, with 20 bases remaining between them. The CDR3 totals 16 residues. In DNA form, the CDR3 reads TGTGCCAGCACTCCTGCTCCCGGGACATCTTACAATGAGCAGTTCTTC. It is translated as CASTPAPGTSYNEQFF.

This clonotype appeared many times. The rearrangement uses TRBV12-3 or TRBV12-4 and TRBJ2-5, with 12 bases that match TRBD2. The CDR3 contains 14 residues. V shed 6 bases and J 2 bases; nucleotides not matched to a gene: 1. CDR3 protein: CASSGLAGQETQYF. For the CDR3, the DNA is TGTGCCAGCAGCGGACTAGCGGGGCAAGAGACCCAGTACTTC.

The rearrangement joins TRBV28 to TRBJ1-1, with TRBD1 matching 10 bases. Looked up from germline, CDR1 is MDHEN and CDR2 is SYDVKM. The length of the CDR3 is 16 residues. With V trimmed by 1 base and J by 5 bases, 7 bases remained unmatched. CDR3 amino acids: CASSLSRQGAYTEAFF. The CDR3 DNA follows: TGTGCCAGCAGTTTATCCCGACAGGGGGCGTATACTGAAGCTTTCTTT.

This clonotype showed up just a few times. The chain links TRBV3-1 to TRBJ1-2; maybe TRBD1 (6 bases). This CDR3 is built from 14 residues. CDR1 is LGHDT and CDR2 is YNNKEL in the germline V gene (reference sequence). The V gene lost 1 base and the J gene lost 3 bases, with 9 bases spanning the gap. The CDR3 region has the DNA TGTGCCAGCAGCCAAGGGGCAGGGGACTATGGCTACACCTTC. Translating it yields CASSQGAGDYGYTF. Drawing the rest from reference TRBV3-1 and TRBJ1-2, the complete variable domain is DTAVSQTPKYLVTQMGNDKSIKCEQNLGHDTMYWYKQDSKKFLKIMFSYNNKELIINETVPNRFSPKSPDKAHLNLHINSLELGDSAVYFCASSQGAGDYGYTFGSGTRLTVV.

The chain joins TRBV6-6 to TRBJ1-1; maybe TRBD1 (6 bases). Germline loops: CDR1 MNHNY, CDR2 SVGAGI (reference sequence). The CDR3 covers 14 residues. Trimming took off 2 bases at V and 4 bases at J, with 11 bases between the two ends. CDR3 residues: CASSYEGGSTEAFF. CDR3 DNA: TGTGCCAGCAGTTACGAGGGGGGCAGCACTGAAGCTTTCTTT.

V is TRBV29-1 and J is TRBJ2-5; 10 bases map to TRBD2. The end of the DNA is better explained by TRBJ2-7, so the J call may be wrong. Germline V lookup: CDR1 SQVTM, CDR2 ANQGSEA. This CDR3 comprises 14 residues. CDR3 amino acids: CSVEVAGGTYEQYF. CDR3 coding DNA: TGCAGCGTTGAGGTAGCGGGAGGTACCTACGAGCAGTACTTC.

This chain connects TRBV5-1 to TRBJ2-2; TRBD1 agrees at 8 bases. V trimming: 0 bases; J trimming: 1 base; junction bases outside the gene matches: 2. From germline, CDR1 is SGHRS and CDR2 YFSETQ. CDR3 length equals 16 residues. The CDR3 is CASSLAGTGNTGELFF. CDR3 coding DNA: TGCGCCAGCAGCTTGGCCGGGACAGGGAACACCGGGGAGCTGTTTTTT.

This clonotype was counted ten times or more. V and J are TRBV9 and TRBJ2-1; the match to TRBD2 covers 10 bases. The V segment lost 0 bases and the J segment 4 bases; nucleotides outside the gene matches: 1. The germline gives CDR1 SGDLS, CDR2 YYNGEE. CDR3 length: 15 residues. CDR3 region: CASSVDSGRYNEQFF. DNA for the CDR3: TGTGCCAGCAGCGTAGATAGCGGGAGGTACAATGAGCAGTTCTTC.